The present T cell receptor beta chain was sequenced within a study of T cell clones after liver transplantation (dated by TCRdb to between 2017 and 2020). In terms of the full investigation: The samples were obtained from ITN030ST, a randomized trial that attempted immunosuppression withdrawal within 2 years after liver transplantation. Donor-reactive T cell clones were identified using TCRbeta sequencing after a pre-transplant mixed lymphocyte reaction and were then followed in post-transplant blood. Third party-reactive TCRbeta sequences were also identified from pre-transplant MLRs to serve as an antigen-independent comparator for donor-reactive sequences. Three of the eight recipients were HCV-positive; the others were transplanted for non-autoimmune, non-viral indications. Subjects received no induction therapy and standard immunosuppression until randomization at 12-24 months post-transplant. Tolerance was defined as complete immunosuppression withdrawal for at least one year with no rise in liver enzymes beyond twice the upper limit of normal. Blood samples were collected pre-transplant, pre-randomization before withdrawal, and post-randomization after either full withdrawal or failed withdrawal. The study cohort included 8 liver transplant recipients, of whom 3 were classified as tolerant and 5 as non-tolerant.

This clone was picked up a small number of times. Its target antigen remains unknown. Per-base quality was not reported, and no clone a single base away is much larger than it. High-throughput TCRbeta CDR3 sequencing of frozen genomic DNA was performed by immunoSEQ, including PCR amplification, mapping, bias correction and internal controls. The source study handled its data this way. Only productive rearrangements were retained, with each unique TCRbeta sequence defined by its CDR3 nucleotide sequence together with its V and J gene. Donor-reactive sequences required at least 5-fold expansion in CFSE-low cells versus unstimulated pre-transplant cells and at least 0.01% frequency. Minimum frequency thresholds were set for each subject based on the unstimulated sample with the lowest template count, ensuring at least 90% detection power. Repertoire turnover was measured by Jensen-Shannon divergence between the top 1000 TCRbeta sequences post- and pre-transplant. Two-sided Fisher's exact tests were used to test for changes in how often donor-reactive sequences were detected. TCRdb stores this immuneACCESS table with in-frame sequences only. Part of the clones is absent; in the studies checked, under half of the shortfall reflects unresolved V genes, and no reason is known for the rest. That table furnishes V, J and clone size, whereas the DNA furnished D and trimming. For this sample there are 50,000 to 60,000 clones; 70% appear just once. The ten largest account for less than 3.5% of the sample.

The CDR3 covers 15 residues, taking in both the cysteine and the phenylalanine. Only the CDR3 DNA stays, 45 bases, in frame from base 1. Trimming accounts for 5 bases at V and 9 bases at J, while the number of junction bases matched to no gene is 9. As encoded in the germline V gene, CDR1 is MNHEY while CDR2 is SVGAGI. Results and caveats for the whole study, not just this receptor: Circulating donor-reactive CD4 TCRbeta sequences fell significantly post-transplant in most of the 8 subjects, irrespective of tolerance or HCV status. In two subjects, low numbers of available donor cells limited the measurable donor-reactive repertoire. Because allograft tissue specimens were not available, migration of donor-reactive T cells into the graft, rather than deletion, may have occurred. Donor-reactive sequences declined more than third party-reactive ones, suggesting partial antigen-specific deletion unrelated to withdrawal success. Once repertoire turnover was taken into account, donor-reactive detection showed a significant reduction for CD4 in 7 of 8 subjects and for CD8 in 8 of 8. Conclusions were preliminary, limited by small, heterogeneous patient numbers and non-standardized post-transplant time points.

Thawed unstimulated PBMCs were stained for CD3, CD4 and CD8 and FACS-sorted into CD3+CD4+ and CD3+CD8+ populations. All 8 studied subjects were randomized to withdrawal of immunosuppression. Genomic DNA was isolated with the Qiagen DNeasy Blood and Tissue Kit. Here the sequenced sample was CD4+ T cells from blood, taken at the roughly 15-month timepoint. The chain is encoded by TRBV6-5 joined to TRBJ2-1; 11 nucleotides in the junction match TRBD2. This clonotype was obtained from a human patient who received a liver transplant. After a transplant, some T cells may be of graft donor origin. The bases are TGTGCCAGCAGTGGACTAGCGGGTCCGGGGGGTGAGCAGTTCTTC. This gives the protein CASSGLAGPGGEQFF.